This T cell receptor beta chain was retrieved from a study of blood T cell repertoires in COVID-19. Generated by immunoSEQ multiplex PCR, the TCRdb table keeps only in-frame clones and is missing some. This sample has around 310,000 clones, with nearly 90% found just once. Germline values: CDR1 SGHDN, CDR2 FVKESK. V was trimmed by 2 bases and J by 8 bases, leaving 16 bases between them. The CDR3 sequence is 16 residues long. This clone has more than one count but fewer than ten. The chain joins TRBV14 to TRBJ1-6; D uncertain. Sequences were obtained from peripheral blood. The origin of this receptor is a woman in her 40s with COVID-19, enrolled during active disease. Here the CDR3 DNA reads TGTGCCAGCAGCCAAAAAGCGGGCCGACGGGATTCACCCCTCCACTTT. It codes for CASSQKAGRRDSPLHF.